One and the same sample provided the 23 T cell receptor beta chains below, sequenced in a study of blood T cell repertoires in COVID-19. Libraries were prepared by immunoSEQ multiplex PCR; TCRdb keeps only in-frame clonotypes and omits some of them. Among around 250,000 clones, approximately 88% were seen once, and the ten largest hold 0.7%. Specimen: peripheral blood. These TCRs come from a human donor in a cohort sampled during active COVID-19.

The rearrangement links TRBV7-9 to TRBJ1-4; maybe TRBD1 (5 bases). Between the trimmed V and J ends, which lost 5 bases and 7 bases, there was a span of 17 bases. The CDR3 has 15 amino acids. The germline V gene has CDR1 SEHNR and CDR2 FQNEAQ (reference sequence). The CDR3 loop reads CASSPTGSGGEKLFF. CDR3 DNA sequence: TGTGCCAGCAGCCCTACGGGATCCGGGGGTGAAAAACTGTTTTTT.

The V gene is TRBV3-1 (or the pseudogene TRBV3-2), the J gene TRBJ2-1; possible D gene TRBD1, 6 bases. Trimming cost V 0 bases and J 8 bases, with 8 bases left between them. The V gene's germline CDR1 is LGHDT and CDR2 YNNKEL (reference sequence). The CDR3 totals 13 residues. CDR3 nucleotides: TGTGCCAGCAGCCAAGAGGGGGCAGATGAGCAGTTCTTC. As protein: CASSQEGADEQFF.

In DNA, the CDR3 is TGTGCCAGCAGCTCGGGACAGGGGGGTTATGGCTACACCTTC. Translating it yields CASSSGQGGYGYTF. The gene calls are TRBV7-2 and TRBJ1-2, with 11 bases aligning to TRBD1. Germline V gene data show CDR1 as SGHTA and CDR2 as FQGNSA. V gave up 4 bases and J gave up 5 bases; unmatched junction bases: 3. CDR3 length: 14 residues.

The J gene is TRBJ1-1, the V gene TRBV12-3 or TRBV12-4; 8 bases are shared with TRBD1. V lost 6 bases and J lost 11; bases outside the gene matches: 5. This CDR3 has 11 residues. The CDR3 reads CASRDRVEAFF. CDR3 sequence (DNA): TGTGCCAGCAGGGACAGGGTTGAGGCTTTCTTT.

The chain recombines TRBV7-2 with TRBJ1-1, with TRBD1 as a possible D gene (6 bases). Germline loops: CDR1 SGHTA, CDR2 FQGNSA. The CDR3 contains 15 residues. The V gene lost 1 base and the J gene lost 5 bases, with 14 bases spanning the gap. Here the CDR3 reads CASSLEVGALTEAFF. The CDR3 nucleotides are TGTGCCAGCAGCTTAGAAGTGGGGGCGCTTACTGAAGCTTTCTTT.

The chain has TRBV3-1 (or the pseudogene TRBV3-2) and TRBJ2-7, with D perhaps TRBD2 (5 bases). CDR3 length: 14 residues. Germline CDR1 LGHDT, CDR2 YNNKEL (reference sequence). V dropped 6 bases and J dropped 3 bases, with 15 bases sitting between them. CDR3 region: CASSLRGPRYEQYF. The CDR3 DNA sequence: TGTGCCAGCAGTCTCCGAGGGCCCCGCTACGAGCAGTACTTC.

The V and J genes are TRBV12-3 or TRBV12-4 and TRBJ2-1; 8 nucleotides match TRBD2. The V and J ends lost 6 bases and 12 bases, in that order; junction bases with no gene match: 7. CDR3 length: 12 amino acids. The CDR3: CASSRLASWQFF. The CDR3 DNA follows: TGTGCCAGCAGCAGACTAGCGTCTTGGCAGTTCTTC.

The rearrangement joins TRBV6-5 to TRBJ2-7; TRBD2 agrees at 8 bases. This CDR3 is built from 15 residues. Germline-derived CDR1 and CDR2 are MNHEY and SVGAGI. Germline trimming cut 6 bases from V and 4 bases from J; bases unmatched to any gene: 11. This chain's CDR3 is CASRKRAGEGYEQYF. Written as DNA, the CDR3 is TGTGCCAGCAGAAAACGAGCGGGAGAGGGGTACGAGCAGTACTTC.

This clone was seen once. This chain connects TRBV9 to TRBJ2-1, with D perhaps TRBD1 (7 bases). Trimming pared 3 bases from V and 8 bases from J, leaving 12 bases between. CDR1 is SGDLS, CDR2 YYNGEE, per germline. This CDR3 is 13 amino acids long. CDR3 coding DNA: TGTGCCAGCAGCGGAGCAGGGGGGCATGAGCAGTTCTTC. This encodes CASSGAGGHEQFF.

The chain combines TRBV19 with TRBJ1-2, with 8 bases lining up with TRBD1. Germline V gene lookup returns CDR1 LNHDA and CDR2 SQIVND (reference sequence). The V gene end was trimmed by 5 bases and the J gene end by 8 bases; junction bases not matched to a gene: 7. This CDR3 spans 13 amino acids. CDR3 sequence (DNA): TGTGCCAGTAGTTGGACAGGGACCATGGGCTACACCTTC. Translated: CASSWTGTMGYTF.

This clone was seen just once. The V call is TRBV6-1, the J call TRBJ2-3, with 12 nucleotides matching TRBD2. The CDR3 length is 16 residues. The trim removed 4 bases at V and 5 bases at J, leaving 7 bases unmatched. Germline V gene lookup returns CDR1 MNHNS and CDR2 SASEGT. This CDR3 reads CASSVQLAGGLDTQYF. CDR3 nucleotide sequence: TGTGCCAGCAGTGTTCAACTAGCGGGGGGCCTAGATACGCAGTATTTT.

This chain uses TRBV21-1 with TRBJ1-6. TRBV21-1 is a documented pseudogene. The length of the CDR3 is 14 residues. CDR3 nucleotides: TGTGCCAGCAGCAAAGGGGCTCGGAGGGCACCCCTCCACTTT. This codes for CASSKGARRAPLHF.

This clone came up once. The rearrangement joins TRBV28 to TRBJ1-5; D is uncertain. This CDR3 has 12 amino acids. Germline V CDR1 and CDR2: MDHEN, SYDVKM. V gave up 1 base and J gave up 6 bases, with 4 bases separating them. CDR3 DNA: TGTGCCAGCAGTTTATTAGCTCAGCCCCAGCATTTT. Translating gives CASSLLAQPQHF.

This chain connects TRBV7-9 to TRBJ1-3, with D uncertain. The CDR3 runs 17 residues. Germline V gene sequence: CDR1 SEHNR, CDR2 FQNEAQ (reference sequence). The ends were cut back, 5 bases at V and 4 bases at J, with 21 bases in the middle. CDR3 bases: TGTGCCAGCAGCCTGAACAGAAAGAGTAGGTCCGGAAACACCATATATTTT. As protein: CASSLNRKSRSGNTIYF.

CDR3 nucleotides: TGCAGTGCTAGTCGCGGGAGGGCCGACGAGCAGTACTTC. It is translated as CSASRGRADEQYF. The rearrangement links TRBV20-1 to TRBJ2-7; the match to TRBD2 covers 9 bases. With V trimmed by 3 bases and J by 5 bases, 5 bases remained unmatched. This CDR3 contains 13 residues. Germline CDR1 and CDR2: DFQATT and SNEGSKA (reference sequence).

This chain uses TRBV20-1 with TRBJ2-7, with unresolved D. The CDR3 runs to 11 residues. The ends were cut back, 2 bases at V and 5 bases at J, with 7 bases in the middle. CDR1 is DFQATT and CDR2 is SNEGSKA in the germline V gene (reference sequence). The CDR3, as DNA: TGCAGTGCTAGATATCGGGACGAGCAGTACTTC. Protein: CSARYRDEQYF.

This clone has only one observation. The CDR3 is CASSPGTSGGNIQYF. The DNA of the CDR3 is TGTGCCAGCAGCCCCGGGACTAGCGGGGGGAACATTCAGTACTTC. The gene calls are TRBV5-6 and TRBJ2-4, with 15 bases lining up with TRBD2. The V gene's germline CDR1 is SGHDT and CDR2 YYEEEE. The CDR3 contains 15 residues. Losses at the gene ends were 4 bases for V and 7 bases for J; bases not matched to a gene: 3.

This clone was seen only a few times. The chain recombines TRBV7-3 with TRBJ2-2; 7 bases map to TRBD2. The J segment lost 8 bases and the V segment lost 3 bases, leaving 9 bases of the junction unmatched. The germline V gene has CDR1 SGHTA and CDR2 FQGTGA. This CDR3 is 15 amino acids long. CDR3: CASSFAGGGQGELFF. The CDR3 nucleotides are TGTGCCAGCAGCTTCGCTGGGGGAGGGCAGGGGGAGCTGTTTTTT.

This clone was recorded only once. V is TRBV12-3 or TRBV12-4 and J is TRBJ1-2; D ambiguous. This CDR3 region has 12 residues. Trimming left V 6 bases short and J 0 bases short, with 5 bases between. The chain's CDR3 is CASSFTNYGYTF. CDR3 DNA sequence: TGTGCCAGCAGCTTTACTAACTATGGCTACACCTTC.

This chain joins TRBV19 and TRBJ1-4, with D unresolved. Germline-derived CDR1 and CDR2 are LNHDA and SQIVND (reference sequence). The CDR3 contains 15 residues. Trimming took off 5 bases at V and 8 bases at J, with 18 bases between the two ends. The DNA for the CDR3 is TGTGCCAGTAGTGTTTGGAGTGGGTTGGAGGAAAAACTGTTTTTT. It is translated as CASSVWSGLEEKLFF.

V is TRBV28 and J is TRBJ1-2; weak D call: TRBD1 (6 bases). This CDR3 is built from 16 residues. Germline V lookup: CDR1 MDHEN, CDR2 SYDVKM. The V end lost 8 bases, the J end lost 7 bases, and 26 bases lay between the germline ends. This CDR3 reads CASAFPIGGGLRGYTF. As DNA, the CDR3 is TGTGCCAGCGCCTTTCCAATAGGCGGGGGCTTACGTGGCTACACCTTC.

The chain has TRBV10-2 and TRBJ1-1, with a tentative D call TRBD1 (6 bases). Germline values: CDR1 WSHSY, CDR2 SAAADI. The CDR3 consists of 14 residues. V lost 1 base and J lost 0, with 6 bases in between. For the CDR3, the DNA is TGCGCCAGCAGTGAGTGGACAGTGAACACTGAAGCTTTCTTT. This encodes CASSEWTVNTEAFF.

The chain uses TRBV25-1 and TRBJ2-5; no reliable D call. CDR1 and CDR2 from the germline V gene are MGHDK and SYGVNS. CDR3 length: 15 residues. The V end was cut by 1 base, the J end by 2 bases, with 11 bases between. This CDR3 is CASSELEARQETQYF. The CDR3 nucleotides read TGTGCCAGCAGTGAATTAGAGGCCAGACAAGAGACCCAGTACTTC.